Listed here is a single T cell receptor (beta chain). The antigen remains unidentified. Thawed PBMCs were FACS-sorted into unstimulated CD4+CD25+CD127- regulatory T cells, CD4+CD25- non-regulatory cells, CD4 and CD8 cells. The data are from a study of Tregs in tolerant kidney transplant recipients. TCRdb's table, derived via immunoSEQ multiplex PCR, lists solely in-frame clones and lacks some. Of 46,000 or so clones in the sample, roughly nine tenths were seen once. Study-wide results and limits: Biological reproducibility was not directly addressed in this study. Few patients were studied, so findings need validation in larger groups.

Germline CDR1 and CDR2: SGHRS and YFSETQ. The V and J ends lost 0 bases and 7 bases respectively, with 8 bases between them. The CDR3 spans 14 residues. The J gene is TRBJ1-6, the V gene TRBV5-1; TRBD1 is a possible D gene (5 bases). This receptor was identified in a human donor in good health. The sequenced sample consisted of Tregs from blood. CDR3 nucleotides: TGCGCCAGCAGCTTGGGGGGACTGAATTCACCCCTCCACTTT. It yields the protein CASSLGGLNSPLHF.